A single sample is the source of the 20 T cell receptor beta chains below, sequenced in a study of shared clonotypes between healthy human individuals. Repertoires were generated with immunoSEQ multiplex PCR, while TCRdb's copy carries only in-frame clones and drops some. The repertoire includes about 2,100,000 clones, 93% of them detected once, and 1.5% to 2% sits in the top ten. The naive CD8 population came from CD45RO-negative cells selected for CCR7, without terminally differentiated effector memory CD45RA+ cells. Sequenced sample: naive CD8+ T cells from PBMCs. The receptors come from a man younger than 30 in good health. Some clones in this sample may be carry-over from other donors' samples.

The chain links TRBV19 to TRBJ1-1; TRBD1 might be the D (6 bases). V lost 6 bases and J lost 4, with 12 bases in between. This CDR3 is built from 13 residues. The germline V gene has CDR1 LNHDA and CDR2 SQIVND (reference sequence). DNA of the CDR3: TGTGCCAGTAGCAGACAGGAGGTCACTGAAGCTTTCTTT. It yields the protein CASSRQEVTEAFF.

Here the CDR3 DNA reads TGTGCCAGCAGCCCTGGAGTCGAGCTTGGTGAGCAGTTCTTC. Translation gives CASSPGVELGEQFF. The chain joins TRBV7-3 to TRBJ2-1, with D uncertain. V dropped 5 bases and J dropped 9 bases, with 17 bases sitting between them. CDR3 length: 14 amino acids. Germline assignment: CDR1 SGHTA and CDR2 FQGTGA.

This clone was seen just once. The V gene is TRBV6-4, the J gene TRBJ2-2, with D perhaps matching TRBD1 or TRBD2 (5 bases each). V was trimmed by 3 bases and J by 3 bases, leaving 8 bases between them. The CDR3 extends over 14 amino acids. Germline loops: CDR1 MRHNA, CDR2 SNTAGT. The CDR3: CASSEGVYTGELFF. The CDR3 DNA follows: TGTGCCAGCAGTGAGGGGGTTTACACCGGGGAGCTGTTTTTT.

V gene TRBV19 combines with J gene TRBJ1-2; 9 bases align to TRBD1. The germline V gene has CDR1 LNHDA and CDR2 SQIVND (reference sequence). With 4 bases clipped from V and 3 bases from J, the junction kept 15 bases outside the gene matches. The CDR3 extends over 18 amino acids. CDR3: CASSTAGGGTGSDYGYTF. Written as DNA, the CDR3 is TGTGCCAGTAGTACAGCCGGAGGGGGGACAGGGTCAGACTATGGCTACACCTTC. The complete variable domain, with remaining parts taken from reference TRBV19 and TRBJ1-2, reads DGGITQSPKYLFRKEGQNVTLSCEQNLNHDAMYWYRQDPGQGLRLIYYSQIVNDFQKGDIAEGYSVSREKKESFPLTVTSAQKNPTAFYLCASSTAGGGTGSDYGYTFGSGTRLTVV.

The CDR3 bases are TGTGCCAGCAGCCGACAGGGGTTCGGAGATCAGCCCCAGCATTTT. This encodes CASSRQGFGDQPQHF. This chain uses TRBV27 with TRBJ1-5; 8 bases match TRBD1. The CDR3 loop spans 15 amino acids. Trimming took 6 bases from V and 5 from J; bases not matched to a gene: 9. The germline V gene has CDR1 MNHEY and CDR2 SMNVEV (reference sequence).

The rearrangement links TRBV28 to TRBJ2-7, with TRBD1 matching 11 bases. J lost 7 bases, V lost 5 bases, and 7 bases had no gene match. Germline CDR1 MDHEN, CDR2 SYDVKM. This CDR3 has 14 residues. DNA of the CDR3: TGTGCCAGCAGTCTAGGACAGGGGGCGGGGGAGCAGTACTTC. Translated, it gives CASSLGQGAGEQYF.

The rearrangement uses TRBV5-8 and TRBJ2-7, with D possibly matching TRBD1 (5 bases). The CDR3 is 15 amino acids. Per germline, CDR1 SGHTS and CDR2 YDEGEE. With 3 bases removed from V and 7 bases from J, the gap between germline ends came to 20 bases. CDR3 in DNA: TGTGCCAGCAGCTCACTGACAGTGGGGTTTGGAGAGCAGTACTTC. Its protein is CASSSLTVGFGEQYF.

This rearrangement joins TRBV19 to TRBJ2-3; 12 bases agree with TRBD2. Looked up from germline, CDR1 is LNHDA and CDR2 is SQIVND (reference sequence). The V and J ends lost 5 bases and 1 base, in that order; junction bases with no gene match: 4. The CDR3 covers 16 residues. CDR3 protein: CASSPLAGGGTDTQYF. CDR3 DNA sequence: TGTGCCAGTAGTCCCCTAGCGGGAGGGGGCACAGATACGCAGTATTTT.

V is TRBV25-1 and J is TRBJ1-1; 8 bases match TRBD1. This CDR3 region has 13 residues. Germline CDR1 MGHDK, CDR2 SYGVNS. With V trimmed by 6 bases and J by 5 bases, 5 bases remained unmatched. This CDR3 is CASRSDRVTEAFF. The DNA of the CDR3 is TGTGCCAGCAGGTCGGACAGGGTAACTGAAGCTTTCTTT.

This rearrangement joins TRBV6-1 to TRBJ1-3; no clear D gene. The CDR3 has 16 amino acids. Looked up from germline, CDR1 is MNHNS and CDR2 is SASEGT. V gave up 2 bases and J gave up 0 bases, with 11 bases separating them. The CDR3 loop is CASSEIIRISGNTIYF. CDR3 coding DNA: TGTGCCAGCAGTGAAATTATCCGAATCTCTGGAAACACCATATATTTT.

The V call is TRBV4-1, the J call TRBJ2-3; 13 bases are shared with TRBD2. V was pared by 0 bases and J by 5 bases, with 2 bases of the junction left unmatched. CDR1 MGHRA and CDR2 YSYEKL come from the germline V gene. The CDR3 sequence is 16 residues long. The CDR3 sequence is CASSQEGLAGIDTQYF. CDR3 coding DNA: TGCGCCAGCAGCCAAGAGGGACTAGCGGGGATAGATACGCAGTATTTT.

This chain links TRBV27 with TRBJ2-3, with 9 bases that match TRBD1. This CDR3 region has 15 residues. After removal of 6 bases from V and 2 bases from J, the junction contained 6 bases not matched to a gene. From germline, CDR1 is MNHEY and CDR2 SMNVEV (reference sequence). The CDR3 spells CASSPTGGFTDTQYF. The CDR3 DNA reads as TGTGCCAGCAGCCCAACAGGGGGCTTCACAGATACGCAGTATTTT.

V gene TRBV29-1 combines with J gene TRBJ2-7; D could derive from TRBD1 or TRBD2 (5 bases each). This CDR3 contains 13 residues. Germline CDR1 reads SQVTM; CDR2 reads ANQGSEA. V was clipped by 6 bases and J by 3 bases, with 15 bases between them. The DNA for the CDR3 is TGCAGCGTGAAGCCCCCGGGGCGCTACGAGCAGTACTTC. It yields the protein CSVKPPGRYEQYF.

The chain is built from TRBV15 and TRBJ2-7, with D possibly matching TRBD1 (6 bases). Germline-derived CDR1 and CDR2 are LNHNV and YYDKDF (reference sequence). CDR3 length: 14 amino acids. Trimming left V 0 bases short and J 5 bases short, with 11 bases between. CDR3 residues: CATSRDRQVDEQYF. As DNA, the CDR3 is TGTGCCACCAGCAGAGATAGACAGGTCGACGAGCAGTACTTC.

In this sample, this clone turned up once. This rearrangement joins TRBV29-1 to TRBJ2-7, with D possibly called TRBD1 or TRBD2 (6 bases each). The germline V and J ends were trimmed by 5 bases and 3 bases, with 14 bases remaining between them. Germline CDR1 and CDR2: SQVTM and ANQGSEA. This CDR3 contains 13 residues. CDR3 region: CSVLFGGLYEQYF. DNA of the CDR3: TGCAGCGTTTTGTTTGGGGGGCTCTACGAGCAGTACTTC.

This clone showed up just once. CDR3 residues: CASRTEAGGDTGELFF. CDR3 nucleotides: TGTGCCAGCAGGACTGAAGCGGGAGGGGACACCGGGGAGCTGTTTTTT. The genes are TRBV6-6 and TRBJ2-2, with 10 bases fitting TRBD2. Germline CDR1 reads MNHNY; CDR2 reads SVGAGI (reference sequence). The trim removed 6 bases at V and 3 bases at J, leaving 7 bases unmatched. The CDR3 runs 16 residues.

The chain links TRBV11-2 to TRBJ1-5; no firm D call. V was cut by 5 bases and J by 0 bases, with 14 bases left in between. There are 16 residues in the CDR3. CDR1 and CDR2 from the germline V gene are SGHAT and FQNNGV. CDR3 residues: CASSLDRVNSNQPQHF. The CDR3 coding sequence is TGTGCCAGCAGCCTGGATCGCGTTAATAGCAATCAGCCCCAGCATTTT.

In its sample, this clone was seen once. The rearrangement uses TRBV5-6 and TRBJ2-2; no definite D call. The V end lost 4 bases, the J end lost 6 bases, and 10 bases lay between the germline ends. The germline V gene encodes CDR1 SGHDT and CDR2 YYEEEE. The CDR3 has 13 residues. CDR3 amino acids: CASSPLGSGELFF. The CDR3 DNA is TGTGCCAGCAGCCCGCTTGGTTCCGGGGAGCTGTTTTTT.

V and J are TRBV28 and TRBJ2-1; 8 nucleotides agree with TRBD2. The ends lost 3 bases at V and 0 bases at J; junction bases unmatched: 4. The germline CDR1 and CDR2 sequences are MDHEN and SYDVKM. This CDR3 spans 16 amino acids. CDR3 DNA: TGTGCCAGCAGTTTCCTCAGCGGGAGCTCCTACAATGAGCAGTTCTTC. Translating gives CASSFLSGSSYNEQFF.

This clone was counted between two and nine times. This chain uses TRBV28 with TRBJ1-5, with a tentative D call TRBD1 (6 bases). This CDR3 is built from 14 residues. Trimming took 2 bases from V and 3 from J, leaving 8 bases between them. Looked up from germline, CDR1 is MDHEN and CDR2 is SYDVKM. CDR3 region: CASSLAGANQPQHF. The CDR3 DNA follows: TGTGCCAGCAGTTTAGCAGGGGCCAATCAGCCCCAGCATTTT.